A single sample gave rise to the 9 T cell receptor beta chains below, sequenced in a study of blood T cell repertoires in COVID-19. The table came from immunoSEQ multiplex PCR; TCRdb's copy has only in-frame clones and leaves some out. The data show about 220,000 clones, roughly 80% seen once. The sequencing input was PBMCs or T cells enriched from blood (not recorded which). Receptors originate from a woman between 40 and 50 years old with acute COVID-19.

The gene calls are TRBV5-6 and TRBJ1-6; D is possibly TRBD1 (6 bases). CDR1 SGHDT and CDR2 YYEEEE come from the germline V gene. The CDR3 totals 15 residues. The V gene lost 3 bases and the J gene lost 6 bases, with 13 bases spanning the gap. CDR3 sequence: CASSSQGRPNSPLHF. The CDR3, as DNA: TGTGCCAGCAGCTCACAGGGACGGCCTAATTCACCCCTCCACTTT.

This clone appeared once. This chain joins TRBV5-1 and TRBJ2-3; D is uncertain. The length of the CDR3 is 12 residues. The germline V gene has CDR1 SGHRS and CDR2 YFSETQ. The ends were cut back, 7 bases at V and 4 bases at J, with 10 bases in the middle. The CDR3 DNA is TGCGCCAGCGCCTTAGAATCAGATACGCAGTATTTT. Its protein product is CASALESDTQYF. Full variable domain (missing parts from reference TRBV5-1 and TRBJ2-3): KAGVTQTPRYLIKTRGQQVTLSCSPISGHRSVSWYQQTPGQGLQFLFEYFSETQRNKGNFPGRFSGRQFSNSRSEMNVSTLELGDSALYLCASALESDTQYFGPGTRLTVL.

The chain combines TRBV3-1 (or the pseudogene TRBV3-2) with TRBJ1-1; D possibly corresponds to TRBD1 (5 bases). The V end lost 2 bases, the J end lost 3 bases, and 13 bases lay between the germline ends. Germline loops: CDR1 LGHDT, CDR2 YNNKEL (reference sequence). The CDR3 is made up of 15 amino acids. CDR3: CASSQSGPRDTEAFF. DNA of the CDR3: TGTGCCAGCAGCCAATCAGGGCCGAGAGACACTGAAGCTTTCTTT.

The chain carries TRBV5-6 and TRBJ1-5; D call uncertain. The CDR3 has 13 residues. From germline, CDR1 is SGHDT and CDR2 YYEEEE. Trimming removed 1 base at V and 5 bases at J, with 7 bases between. CDR3 bases: TGTGCCAGCAGCTTGAGCGGGGATCAGCCCCAGCATTTT. This gives the protein CASSLSGDQPQHF.

The gene calls are TRBV29-1 and TRBJ1-2, with TRBD1 matching over 7 bases. The CDR3 extends over 15 amino acids. CDR1 is SQVTM, CDR2 ANQGSEA, per germline. V gave up 4 bases and J gave up 4 bases; unmatched junction bases: 12. CDR3 loop: CSVAAQSTGPYGYTF. CDR3 DNA: TGCAGCGTTGCAGCACAGTCGACAGGGCCCTATGGCTACACCTTC.

V is TRBV4-1 and J is TRBJ2-2, with unresolved D. The CDR3 totals 17 residues. V was clipped by 3 bases and J by 1 base, with 15 bases between them. The germline V gene encodes CDR1 MGHRA and CDR2 YSYEKL. For the CDR3, the DNA is TGCGCCAGCAGCCAGCCCACTCCCTCAGGGAACACCGGGGAGCTGTTTTTT. Its protein is CASSQPTPSGNTGELFF.

DNA for the CDR3: TGTGCCAGCAGCCAACTAGCGGGGGGGCCCGGCGAGCAGTACTTC. Amino acid sequence: CASSQLAGGPGEQYF. The genes are TRBV3-1 (or the pseudogene TRBV3-2) and TRBJ2-7, with 12 bases fitting TRBD2. Germline V gives CDR1 LGHDT, CDR2 YNNKEL (reference sequence). The CDR3 has 15 amino acids. The ends lost 2 bases at V and 6 bases at J; junction bases unmatched: 5.

The V and J genes are TRBV19 and TRBJ2-2, with a tentative D call TRBD1 (5 bases). V was cut by 6 bases and J by 2 bases, with 19 bases left in between. Germline-derived CDR1 and CDR2 are LNHDA and SQIVND (reference sequence). The CDR3 is made up of 17 amino acids. CDR3 sequence (DNA): TGTGCCAGTAGATTAACCCGGCGCAGGGTTAACACCGGGGAGCTGTTTTTT. Its protein is CASRLTRRRVNTGELFF.

This clone was picked up one time. Since a much larger clone is just one base distant, this may be a read error. The V and J genes are TRBV27 and TRBJ1-1; a weak D match, TRBD1 (5 bases). Germline CDR1 is MNHEY and CDR2 is SMNVEV (reference sequence). The CDR3 is 13 amino acids. The V and J ends lost 3 bases and 1 base respectively, with 6 bases between them. The CDR3 DNA follows: TGTGCCAGCAGTTTCGACAGGAACACTGAAGCTTTCTTT. This sequence encodes CASSFDRNTEAFF.